There are a few counts of the clone carrying this T cell receptor beta chain. The sample comes from a study of control samples from healthy donors and cancer patients. Only in-frame clones appear in the TCRdb table, and some are missing; sequencing was by immunoSEQ multiplex PCR. This sample carries more than 85,000 clones, roughly 85% of them seen once, and the ten largest clones take less than 15%. Germline V gene sequence: CDR1 SEHNR, CDR2 FQNEAQ (reference sequence). V was shortened by 1 base and J by 4 bases, with 6 bases between the two germline ends. The CDR3 extends over 13 amino acids. The genes are TRBV7-9 and TRBJ2-3; D gene unclear. The clonotype originates from a woman aged 50 to 65 in good health. The sequencing input was blood. CDR3 nucleotides: TGTGCCAGCAGCTTAGGTGTTGCAGATACGCAGTATTTT. It specifies CASSLGVADTQYF.